The T cell receptor (beta chain) described here comes from a study of blood T cell repertoires in COVID-19. Germline V CDR1 and CDR2: SQVTM, ANQGSEA. The CDR3 covers 12 residues. V trimming: 6 bases; J trimming: 6 bases; junction bases outside the gene matches: 2. This clone was seen only once. Clones were read by immunoSEQ multiplex PCR, and TCRdb kept only the in-frame ones, dropping some. The repertoire includes 150,000 to 200,000 clones, roughly 79% of them detected once, and around 10% sits in the top ten. The sequence was obtained from an elderly woman with COVID-19, enrolled during active disease. Sequencing input: peripheral blood. The genes are TRBV29-1 and TRBJ2-1; 10 bases align to TRBD2. CDR3 bases: TGCAGCGTCTCTAGCGGGGGCAATGAGCAGTTCTTC. It codes for CSVSSGGNEQFF.